This is a list of T cell receptor beta chains from one sample in a study of prognosis after radiotherapy for stage I lung cancer. A single record per CDR3 protein comes from TCRdb applying MiXCR to the multiplex PCR reads. The table lists 9,500 to 15,000 distinct CDR3 sequences, nearly 55% of them singletons. This specimen was PBMCs, taken before or after stereotactic body radiation therapy (not recorded which). Receptors were obtained from a donor aged 50 or older with non-small cell lung cancer. Each CDR3 is given with its conserved first and last residue. A D gene is named only where the DNA matches it firmly. Clone size appears in some rows only: once, few, many, or a class for an expanded clone.

d_call	v_call	j_call	clone_size	cdr3_nt	cdr3_aa
-	TRBV19	TRBJ2-7	once	TGTGCCAGTAGTATGGGGCACGAGCAGTACTTC	CASSMGHEQYF
-	TRBV5-1	TRBJ2-1	medium-sized	TGCGCCAGCAGCTTGGAAGGGTTCTACAATGAGCAGTTCTTC	CASSLEGFYNEQFF
TRBD2	TRBV20-1	TRBJ2-7	many	TGCAGTGCTAATAAGCGGGACCAGGACGAGCAGTACTTC	CSANKRDQDEQYF
-	TRBV9	TRBJ2-2	-	TGTGCCAGCAGCGTAGAGGGGATTCGCGGCACGAACACCGGGGAGCTGTTTTTT	CASSVEGIRGTNTGELFF
TRBD2	TRBV20-1	TRBJ2-1	medium-sized	TGCAGTGCTAGAGATTTTGACCAGCGGGGGTACAATGAGCAGTTCTTC	CSARDFDQRGYNEQFF
-	TRBV3-1	TRBJ1-6	-	TGTGCCAGCAGCCAAGATTCGGGCAGGGTGGGCAATTCACCCCTCCACTTT	CASSQDSGRVGNSPLHF
TRBD1	TRBV15	TRBJ2-7	few	TGTGCCACCAGCAGAGACAGGGGGTACTCCTACGAGCAGTACTTC	CATSRDRGYSYEQYF
-	TRBV6-2/TRBV6-3	TRBJ1-1	medium-sized	TGTGCCAGCAGTTGGGGACAGAACACTGAAGCTTTCTTT	CASSWGQNTEAFF
-	TRBV6-2/TRBV6-3	TRBJ1-2	-	TGTGCCAGCATCCTTCGGGGTGAGGCCTATGGCTACACCTTC	CASILRGEAYGYTF
-	TRBV6-1	TRBJ1-2	medium-sized	TGTGCCAGCAGTGTCACACCCTTGGTGTTCTATGGCTACACCTTC	CASSVTPLVFYGYTF
TRBD1	TRBV5-1	TRBJ2-1	many	TGCGCCAGCAGCTTGGGGACAGGATATGAGCAGTTCTTC	CASSLGTGYEQFF
-	TRBV14	TRBJ1-6	-	TGTGCCAGCAGCCAAGATAGGAGTTCGTGGACACCCCTCCACTTT	CASSQDRSSWTPLHF
-	TRBV5-1	TRBJ1-4	-	TGCGCCAGCAGTGGGGTAACTAATGAAAAACTGTTTTTT	CASSGVTNEKLFF
TRBD2	TRBV27	TRBJ2-1	medium-sized	TGTGCCAGCAGTCCATCAGCGGGAGAATCCTACAATGAGCAGTTCTTC	CASSPSAGESYNEQFF
-	TRBV11-3	TRBJ2-1	medium-sized	TGTGCCAGCAGCCCAACAGGGTCAGGAAATGAGCAGTTCTTC	CASSPTGSGNEQFF
TRBD1	TRBV13	TRBJ2-1	many	TGTGCCAGCAGCTTATGGGGGACAGGGGGCCGGAGCTCCTACAATGAGCAGTTCTTC	CASSLWGTGGRSSYNEQFF
-	TRBV4-2	TRBJ2-1	-	TGTGCCAGCAGCCAAGCGGATGAGCAGTTCTTC	CASSQADEQFF
-	TRBV28	TRBJ1-2	-	TGTGCCAGCAGTTTGGGAGGGGTGGATGGCTACACCTTC	CASSLGGVDGYTF
-	TRBV12-3/TRBV12-4	TRBJ2-3	once	TGTGCCAGCATGAGAGGCCTCACAGATACGCAGTATTTT	CASMRGLTDTQYF
TRBD2	TRBV10-3	TRBJ2-2	many	TGTGCCATCACTGATCAGGGCGGGAGGACCGGGGAGCTGTTTTTT	CAITDQGGRTGELFF
-	TRBV6-2/TRBV6-3	TRBJ1-6	-	TGTGCCAACGGAGGGCAGGGAGGCCTATCACCCCTCCACTTT	CANGGQGGLSPLHF
-	TRBV30	TRBJ2-6	-	TGTGCCTGGAGGAGGGGTCGCGGGGCCTCTGGGGCCAACGTCCTGACTTTC	CAWRRGRGASGANVLTF
TRBD2	TRBV7-6	TRBJ2-5	many	TGTGCCAGCAGCTTAGCCCGTTTTGCGGGAGGGGGGGAGACCCAGTACTTC	CASSLARFAGGGETQYF
-	TRBV5-6	TRBJ1-1	many	TGTGCCAGCAGCTCCCGGGACCTAGCTTTCTTT	CASSSRDLAFF
-	TRBV6-2/TRBV6-3	TRBJ2-1	-	TGTGCCAGCAGTTACGGCCCCACGAGCTCCTACAATGAGCAGTTCTTC	CASSYGPTSSYNEQFF
-	TRBV30	TRBJ2-5	many	TGTGCCTGGAGTCTGAACCAAGAGACCCAGTACTTC	CAWSLNQETQYF
-	TRBV2	TRBJ2-7	-	TGTGCCAGCAGTGGAGGCGGTAGAGGCCTCTCCTACGAGCAGTACTTC	CASSGGGRGLSYEQYF
TRBD2	TRBV7-2	TRBJ2-3	-	TGTGCCAGCAGATTAGTGGGACTAGCGAGCAGAGATACGCAGTATTTT	CASRLVGLASRDTQYF
-	TRBV20-1	TRBJ2-1	-	TGCAGTGCTCCCTTATCTGGAGCCTATACAAGGGAGCAGTTCTTC	CSAPLSGAYTREQFF
-	TRBV12-3/TRBV12-4	TRBJ1-2	-	TGTGCCAGCAGTTTTTTCCGGGCGTCTACGGGTGGCTACACCTTC	CASSFFRASTGGYTF
-	TRBV19	TRBJ2-2	medium-sized	TGTGCCAGTAGTCCGGACCTCACCGGGGAGCTGTTTTTT	CASSPDLTGELFF
-	TRBV20-1	TRBJ2-1	medium-sized	TGCAGTGCTAGAGGGGGCGGTCCTATCACTGAGCAGTTCTTC	CSARGGGPITEQFF